Each of the 22 T cell receptor beta chains below was sequenced from the same sample in a study of blood T cell repertoires in COVID-19. Only in-frame clones appear in the TCRdb table, and some are missing; sequencing was by immunoSEQ multiplex PCR. The table has 220,000 or so clones, around 87% seen once. The specimen was peripheral blood. These receptors were taken from a woman aged 45-65 years with COVID-19, enrolled during active disease.

The chain carries TRBV24-1 and TRBJ1-5; D is possibly TRBD1 (5 bases). The germline V and J ends were trimmed by 4 bases and 6 bases, with 12 bases remaining between them. This CDR3 is built from 14 residues. In germline, CDR1 is KGHDR, CDR2 SFDVKD. CDR3 loop: CATSDLGTSQPQHF. The CDR3 nucleotides read TGTGCCACCAGTGACCTTGGGACTTCTCAGCCCCAGCATTTT.

This clone is a singleton in its sample. The chain recombines TRBV12-5 with TRBJ2-1; the match to TRBD2 covers 7 bases. Trimming at V came to 5 bases and at J to 14 bases, leaving 6 bases not matched to a gene. Germline values: CDR1 LGHNT, CDR2 FRNRAP. CDR3 length: 11 amino acids. In nucleotides, the CDR3 is TGTGCTAGTGGTCCTACGGGACTAAAGTTCTTC. The encoded protein is CASGPTGLKFF.

Written as DNA, the CDR3 is TGTGCCAGCAGCTTACGGGGACTAGCGGGGGGCCCCCAGTACGAGCAGTACTTC. Its translation: CASSLRGLAGGPQYEQYF. The J gene is TRBJ2-7, the V gene TRBV7-2, with TRBD2 identical over 15 bases. The ends lost 2 bases at V and 4 bases at J; junction bases unmatched: 9. The CDR3 extends over 18 amino acids. Germline loops: CDR1 SGHTA, CDR2 FQGNSA.

A word on this clone: The same CDR3 also results from other DNA sequences found in this sample. This chain connects TRBV5-6 to TRBJ2-2, with a tentative D call TRBD1 (5 bases). Trimming left V 3 bases short and J 5 bases short, with 8 bases between. Germline V CDR1 and CDR2: SGHDT, YYEEEE. The CDR3 totals 13 residues. The CDR3 nucleotides are TGTGCCAGCAGCTCCCAGGGAACCGGGGAGCTGTTTTTT. It translates to CASSSQGTGELFF.

The chain employs TRBV19 and TRBJ1-5; D possibly corresponds to TRBD1 (6 bases). This CDR3 region has 15 residues. The V end was cut by 9 bases, the J end by 2 bases, with 17 bases between. Germline CDR1 and CDR2: LNHDA and SQIVND (reference sequence). Here the CDR3 reads CASRRGGAGNQPQHF. The CDR3 DNA reads as TGTGCCAGCAGGAGGGGGGGGGCCGGCAATCAGCCCCAGCATTTT.

The chain recombines TRBV9 with TRBJ1-2; the match to TRBD1 covers 7 bases. The germline gives CDR1 SGDLS, CDR2 YYNGEE. CDR3 length equals 15 residues. V gave up 3 bases and J gave up 5 bases; unmatched junction bases: 10. For the CDR3, the DNA is TGTGCCAGCAGCGCCGTCCTGGGGACAGTATATGGCTACACCTTC. Protein product: CASSAVLGTVYGYTF.

This clone was seen just once. CDR3 amino acids: CASSLQEEVNNEQFF. The CDR3 DNA reads TGCGCCAGCAGCTTGCAGGAGGAAGTCAACAATGAGCAGTTCTTC. This rearrangement joins TRBV5-1 to TRBJ2-1; D possibly corresponds to TRBD2 (5 bases). Germline V lookup: CDR1 SGHRS, CDR2 YFSETQ. The CDR3 covers 15 residues. Trimming pared 1 base from V and 5 bases from J, leaving 13 bases between.

The chain links TRBV27 to TRBJ1-1; D is possibly TRBD1 (6 bases). V lost 1 base and J lost 0, with 15 bases in between. This CDR3 is 17 amino acids long. Germline V gene data show CDR1 as MNHEY and CDR2 as SMNVEV (reference sequence). The CDR3 DNA reads as TGTGCCAGCAGTTTATTCGGGTTGGACAGCCTGAACACTGAAGCTTTCTTT. This codes for CASSLFGLDSLNTEAFF.

The V gene is TRBV10-1, the J gene TRBJ1-1, with 9 nucleotides matching TRBD1. Germline CDR1 and CDR2: WNHNN and SYGVQD (reference sequence). After removal of 5 bases from V and 1 base from J, the junction contained 8 bases not matched to a gene. The CDR3 has 16 amino acids. CDR3 amino acids: CASSMDRGFKNTEAFF. Written as DNA, the CDR3 is TGCGCCAGCAGTATGGACAGGGGTTTTAAGAACACTGAAGCTTTCTTT.

The chain recombines TRBV21-1 with TRBJ1-1; the D call of TRBD1 is as the table states it, not checked on the DNA. TRBV21-1 is labeled a pseudogene. The CDR3 has 13 amino acids. The CDR3 DNA reads TGTGCCAGCAGCAATAAGACAGTCCTTGAAGCTTTCTTT. Translating it yields CASSNKTVLEAFF.

This rearrangement joins TRBV5-1 to TRBJ2-1, with TRBD2 as a possible D gene (6 bases). Trimming removed 10 bases at V and 0 bases at J, with 17 bases between. Germline V gives CDR1 SGHRS, CDR2 YFSETQ. The CDR3 loop spans 15 amino acids. The CDR3 reads CASKRGSGSYNEQFF. In DNA, the CDR3 is TGCGCCTCGAAACGGGGGAGCGGCTCCTACAATGAGCAGTTCTTC.

This sequence joins TRBV21-1 and TRBJ2-7; the table assigns TRBD2, which was not confirmed against the DNA. TRBV21-1 is labeled a pseudogene. This CDR3 has 16 amino acids. CDR3 region: CASTPEVAGTIHEQYF. CDR3 nucleotides: TGTGCCAGCACCCCTGAGGTAGCGGGGACGATCCACGAGCAGTACTTC.

The CDR3: CASGTGSGNEQFF. DNA for the CDR3: TGTGCCAGCGGGACAGGGAGTGGGAATGAGCAGTTCTTC. The genes are TRBV2 and TRBJ2-1, with 9 bases matching TRBD1. This CDR3 contains 13 residues. J was trimmed by 7 bases and V by 8 bases; bases with no gene match: 6. The germline V gene has CDR1 SNHLY and CDR2 FYNNEI. The whole variable domain, remainder taken from reference TRBV2 and TRBJ2-1, is EPEVTQTPSHQVTQMGQEVILRCVPISNHLYFYWYRQILGQKVEFLVSFYNNEISEKSEIFDDQFSVERPDGSNFTLKIRSTKLEDSAMYFCASGTGSGNEQFFGPGTRLTVL.

V and J are TRBV11-2 and TRBJ2-1; TRBD2 might be the D (5 bases). This CDR3 has 13 amino acids. Germline lookup yields CDR1 SGHAT and CDR2 FQNNGV. The ends were cut back, 1 base at V and 8 bases at J, with 9 bases in the middle. The CDR3: CASSLGLADEQFF. Written as DNA, the CDR3 is TGTGCCAGCAGCTTAGGGCTAGCCGATGAGCAGTTCTTC.

J is TRBJ2-5 and V is TRBV19, with D perhaps matching TRBD1 (6 bases). The CDR3 contains 14 residues. The germline V gene has CDR1 LNHDA and CDR2 SQIVND (reference sequence). Trimming pared 6 bases from V and 4 bases from J, leaving 15 bases between. The CDR3 reads CASRPTGWGETQYF. The CDR3 DNA follows: TGTGCCAGTAGGCCCACAGGGTGGGGAGAGACCCAGTACTTC.

The V call is TRBV29-1, the J call TRBJ2-1; 9 nucleotides agree with TRBD1. J was trimmed by 4 bases and V by 6 bases; bases with no gene match: 7. The CDR3 has 14 amino acids. CDR1 SQVTM and CDR2 ANQGSEA come from the germline V gene. The CDR3 bases are TGCAGCGTCGCTACCGGGACAGGGTACAATGAGCAGTTCTTC. Amino acid sequence: CSVATGTGYNEQFF.

This clone has a single count. The chain recombines TRBV29-1 with TRBJ1-5; D may be TRBD1 (6 bases). This CDR3 contains 13 residues. Germline-derived CDR1 and CDR2 are SQVTM and ANQGSEA. The V gene lost 4 bases and the J gene lost 2 bases, with 9 bases spanning the gap. As DNA, the CDR3 is TGCAGCGTTGGTGCAGGGGGCAATCAGCCCCAGCATTTT. The encoded protein is CSVGAGGNQPQHF.

Details on this clone: Distinct nucleotide sequences in the sample also encode this CDR3. This chain joins TRBV18 and TRBJ2-3; 9 bases agree with TRBD1. Germline V lookup: CDR1 KGHSH, CDR2 LQKENI. V lost 6 bases to trimming and J lost 3 bases; unmatched junction nucleotides: 7. CDR3 length: 15 residues. In DNA form, the CDR3 reads TGTGCCAGCTCCCTACAGGGGGCGTTTACAGATACGCAGTATTTT. As protein: CASSLQGAFTDTQYF.

V gene TRBV27 combines with J gene TRBJ2-3, with unresolved D. Deletions cut 0 bases from V and 4 bases from J, with 14 bases between. Germline CDR1 reads MNHEY; CDR2 reads SMNVEV (reference sequence). The CDR3 totals 16 residues. In DNA form, the CDR3 reads TGTGCCAGCAGTTTATCCCTAGTTCCCGGAGCAGATACGCAGTATTTT. Translated, it gives CASSLSLVPGADTQYF.

This chain links TRBV19 with TRBJ1-2, with D unclear. The CDR3 is made up of 13 amino acids. Looked up from germline, CDR1 is LNHDA and CDR2 is SQIVND (reference sequence). V was trimmed by 10 bases and J by 2 bases, leaving 14 bases between them. In nucleotides, the CDR3 is TGTGCCACCAATGAGGGTGGGAACTATGGCTACACCTTC. Residues: CATNEGGNYGYTF.

V gene TRBV10-3 combines with J gene TRBJ1-3; 7 bases agree with TRBD1. The trim removed 5 bases at V and 4 bases at J, leaving 5 bases unmatched. This CDR3 has 14 amino acids. Germline V gene sequence: CDR1 ENHRY, CDR2 SYGVKD. CDR3 sequence (DNA): TGTGCCATCAGTCGACAGGGTTTGGGAAACACCATATATTTT. Translated: CAISRQGLGNTIYF.

As to this clone: Relative to the germline gene, one junction end is altered; a read error may explain this. V is TRBV25-1 and J is TRBJ2-7, with 8 bases identical to TRBD1. CDR3 length equals 12 residues. Germline loops: CDR1 MGHDK, CDR2 SYGVNS. Here the CDR3 reads CASGDRGDEQYF. CDR3 DNA: TGTGCCAGCGGTGACAGGGGTGACGAGCAGTACTTC.